This T cell receptor (beta chain) was sequenced for a study of CD8+ T cells in alopecia areata. Study-wide results and limits: The study found tofacitinib significantly decreased scalp clonality and expanded CD8+ clones among the top 100. While tofacitinib was given, many expanded lesional clones persisted in scalp and blood.

Notes on this clone: Its antigen remains unidentified.

The V end was cut by 0 bases, the J end by 0 bases, with 10 bases between. Germline lookup yields CDR1 SGDLS and CDR2 YYNGEE. This CDR3 spans 15 amino acids. Indicated treatment: oral pan-JAK inhibitor, 5-10 mg twice daily. Sorting from PBMCs produced CD4+ and CD8+ T cells. Isolated RNA was reverse transcribed into cDNA used as the sequencing template. The table came from immunoSEQ multiplex PCR; TCRdb's copy has only in-frame clones and leaves some out. The sample lists about 200,000 clones, 55% to 75% occurring once. The sequence was collected from a human donor with alopecia areata. Sample: CD4+ T cells sorted from blood, taken at week 24, from a patient treated with tofacitinib. The genes are TRBV9 and TRBJ2-7, with no clear D. The CDR3 DNA follows: TGTGCCAGCAGCGTAGGTGCCCAGTTCTCCTACGAGCAGTACTTC. Translating gives CASSVGAQFSYEQYF.